The entry below describes one TCR beta chain. This sample was included in a study of blood T cell repertoires in COVID-19. The CDR3 spans 15 residues. The ends lost 7 bases at V and 8 bases at J; junction bases unmatched: 13. Germline assignment: CDR1 SGHRS and CDR2 YFSETQ. Authors' methods: Reference gene primer amplification gave estimated nucleated cell counts. Sequencing was performed with immunoSEQ multiplex PCR; in TCRdb, only in-frame clones are kept and a portion is missing. That table gives V, J and clone size, and the DNA gave D and trimming. The sample has some 50,000 clones, 80% to 90% seen once.

This clonotype was obtained from a human donor in a cohort sampled during active COVID-19. The V gene is TRBV5-1, the J gene TRBJ2-1; TRBD2 agrees at 9 bases. Sample: peripheral blood. CDR3 region: CASGKRTSVSDEQFF. The CDR3 DNA reads TGCGCCAGCGGGAAAAGGACTAGCGTGAGCGATGAGCAGTTCTTC.